The 14 T cell receptor beta chains below were found in one sample sequenced in a study of human T cells and chemical hapten exposure. TCRdb reprocessed the RACE reads with MiXCR, giving one entry per CDR3 protein. Of 300,000 to 400,000 distinct CDR3 sequences in the sample, approximately 5.1% were seen once. Time point meaning: pre-sensitization, week 0. This sample's treatment: therapeutic diphenylcyclopropenone sensitization with weekly scalp DPC. Sequences were derived from whole blood, sampled in connection with sensitization to the hapten diphenylcyclopropenone (DPC). The receptors were gathered from a woman between 50 and 59 years old with alopecia areata. Some clones in this sample may be carry-over from other donors' samples.

In this sample, this clonotype turned up a few times. This chain links TRBV5-1 with TRBJ2-1; no definite D call. CDR1 and CDR2 from the germline V gene are SGHRS and YFSETQ. The V gene lost 3 bases and the J gene lost 6 bases, with 13 bases spanning the gap. The CDR3 is 14 amino acids. This chain's CDR3 is CASSWVVNGNEQFF. The CDR3 DNA follows: TGCGCCAGCAGCTGGGTGGTTAACGGCAATGAGCAGTTCTTC.

This chain joins TRBV12-3 or TRBV12-4 and TRBJ2-7; unclear D gene. V lost 5 bases to trimming and J lost 7 bases, with 18 bases between them. The CDR3 has 14 amino acids. CDR3 bases: TGTGCCAGCAGTCTTGGGAACACTGCCTCGGAGCAGTACTTC. Residues: CASSLGNTASEQYF.

In its sample, this clonotype was seen many times. The chain couples TRBV7-2 to TRBJ1-1; 9 bases line up with TRBD1. Germline V gene lookup returns CDR1 SGHTA and CDR2 FQGNSA. The CDR3 covers 17 residues. The J segment lost 5 bases and the V segment lost 5 bases, leaving 15 bases of the junction unmatched. CDR3 region: CASSPRAPQGAGTEAFF. The CDR3 nucleotides are TGTGCCAGCAGCCCCAGGGCTCCACAGGGGGCCGGTACTGAAGCTTTCTTT.

A few counts support this clonotype. The chain links TRBV4-2 to TRBJ1-4; TRBD1 might be the D (5 bases). This CDR3 has 20 residues. In germline, CDR1 is LGHNA, CDR2 YNFKEQ. Trimming took off 1 base at V and 0 bases at J, with 21 bases between the two ends. The CDR3 DNA sequence: TGTGCCAGCAGCCAAGGCAGGGCAGGAACAGCCTTAACAACTAATGAAAAACTGTTTTTT. Residues: CASSQGRAGTALTTNEKLFF.

This clonotype was recorded a few times. The chain joins TRBV2 to TRBJ2-3; possibly TRBD2 for D (5 bases). The V end was cut by 5 bases, the J end by 2 bases, with 11 bases between. This CDR3 comprises 14 residues. Germline values: CDR1 SNHLY, CDR2 FYNNEI. The DNA of the CDR3 is TGTGCCAGCAGTCTAGAGCGGACCACAGATACGCAGTATTTT. Its translation: CASSLERTTDTQYF.

This clonotype was counted at least ten times. DNA of the CDR3: TGTGCCAGCAGTGAAAATGGGAGCCGCGCCTACAATGAGCAGTTCTTC. As protein: CASSENGSRAYNEQFF. The gene calls are TRBV25-1 and TRBJ2-1; maybe TRBD2 (5 bases). Germline loops: CDR1 MGHDK, CDR2 SYGVNS. The length of the CDR3 is 16 residues. With 2 bases removed from V and 2 bases from J, the gap between germline ends came to 13 bases. Full variable domain (missing parts from reference TRBV25-1 and TRBJ2-1): EADIYQTPRYLVIGTGKKITLECSQTMGHDKMYWYQQDPGMELHLIHYSYGVNSTEKGDLSSESTVSRIRTEHFPLTLESARPSHTSQYLCASSENGSRAYNEQFFGPGTRLTVL.

V usage is TRBV7-8 and J usage is TRBJ1-1; D remains unclear. The germline CDR1 and CDR2 sequences are SGHVS and FQNEAQ. V was trimmed by 4 bases and J by 1 base, leaving 7 bases between them. The CDR3 totals 13 residues. CDR3 nucleotide sequence: TGTGCCAGCAGCTCGCACCAGAACACTGAAGCTTTCTTT. This sequence encodes CASSSHQNTEAFF. The whole variable domain, filled in from reference TRBV7-8 and TRBJ1-1, reads GAGVSQSPRYKVAKRGQDVALRCDPISGHVSLFWYQQALGQGPEFLTYFQNEAQLDKSGLPSDRFFAERPEGSVSTLKIQRTQQEDSAVYLCASSSHQNTEAFFGQGTRLTVV.

The table lists this clonotype with a few counts. V and J are TRBV12-3 or TRBV12-4 and TRBJ2-7; D is unclear. Deletions cut 0 bases from V and 7 bases from J, with 10 bases between. The CDR3 has 13 residues. The CDR3 DNA is TGTGCCAGCAGTTTAGCAGCCATGAGGGAGCAGTACTTC. Translation gives CASSLAAMREQYF.

This clonotype was seen repeatedly, ten times or more. The chain uses TRBV6-5 and TRBJ1-1, with TRBD1 matching over 7 bases. CDR1 is MNHEY, CDR2 SVGAGI, per germline. There are 15 residues in the CDR3. Unmatched junction bases numbered 9, after V lost 2 bases and J lost 6 bases. The CDR3 loop reads CASSYTSTGVSEAFF. Here the CDR3 DNA reads TGTGCCAGCAGTTACACCAGCACAGGGGTCTCTGAAGCTTTCTTT.

The chain uses TRBV18 and TRBJ2-3; perhaps TRBD1 as D (5 bases). The CDR3 has 16 amino acids. V dropped 0 bases and J dropped 4 bases, with 14 bases sitting between them. Germline-derived CDR1 and CDR2 are KGHSH and LQKENI. DNA of the CDR3: TGTGCCAGCTCACCACCTAGGGGTCAAGGGTCAGATACGCAGTATTTT. It specifies CASSPPRGQGSDTQYF.

A few counts support this clonotype. V usage is TRBV28 and J usage is TRBJ2-3; weak D call: TRBD2 (6 bases). The CDR3 runs to 15 residues. V was shortened by 6 bases and J by 1 base, with 14 bases between the two germline ends. Germline CDR1 reads MDHEN; CDR2 reads SYDVKM. This CDR3 is CASSLSGWGTDTQYF. The CDR3 DNA reads TGTGCCAGCAGCCTTAGCGGATGGGGCACAGATACGCAGTATTTT.

The rearrangement links TRBV12-3 or TRBV12-4 to TRBJ1-6; tentatively, D is TRBD1 (6 bases). The ends were cut back, 6 bases at V and 6 bases at J, with 12 bases in the middle. The CDR3 has 14 amino acids. The CDR3 spells CASRTGIPNSPLHF. Written as DNA, the CDR3 is TGTGCCAGCAGGACAGGAATCCCTAATTCACCCCTCCACTTT.

This clonotype came up many times. The rearrangement uses TRBV9 and TRBJ2-7; no reliable D call. The CDR3 contains 14 residues. The ends were cut back, 3 bases at V and 0 bases at J, with 10 bases in the middle. The germline V gene encodes CDR1 SGDLS and CDR2 YYNGEE. The CDR3 here is CASSAGSSSYEQYF. CDR3 bases: TGTGCCAGCAGCGCCGGGTCAAGCTCCTACGAGCAGTACTTC.

This clonotype was observed many times. The chain combines TRBV6-2 or TRBV6-3 with TRBJ1-5, with TRBD1 matching 10 bases. Germline CDR1 MNHEY, CDR2 SVGEGT. This CDR3 is built from 16 residues. V lost 6 bases and J lost 2; bases outside the gene matches: 7. The CDR3 sequence: CASSRGQGVGNQPQHF. The CDR3 region has the DNA TGTGCCAGCAGCCGAGGACAGGGGGTTGGCAATCAGCCCCAGCATTTT.